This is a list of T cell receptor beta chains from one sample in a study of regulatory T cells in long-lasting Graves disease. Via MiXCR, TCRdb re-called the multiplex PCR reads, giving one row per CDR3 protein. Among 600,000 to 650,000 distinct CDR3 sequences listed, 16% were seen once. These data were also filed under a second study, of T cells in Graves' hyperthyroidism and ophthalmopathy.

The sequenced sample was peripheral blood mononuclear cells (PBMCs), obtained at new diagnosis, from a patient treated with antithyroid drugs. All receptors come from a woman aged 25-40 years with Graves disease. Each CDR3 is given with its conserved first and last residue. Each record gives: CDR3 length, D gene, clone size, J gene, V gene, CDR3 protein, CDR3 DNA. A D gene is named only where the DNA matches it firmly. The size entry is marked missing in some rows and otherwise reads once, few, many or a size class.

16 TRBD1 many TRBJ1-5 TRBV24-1 CATSDPRQGPRQPQHF TGTGCCACCAGTGATCCACGACAGGGGCCGCGTCAGCCCCAGCATTTT
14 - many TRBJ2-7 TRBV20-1 CSARDYRGLDEQYF TGCAGTGCTAGAGATTATCGGGGGCTTGACGAGCAGTACTTC
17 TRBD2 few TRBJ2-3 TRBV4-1 CASSQGPASGTTDTQYF TGCGCCAGCAGCCAAGGGCCCGCTAGCGGGACCACAGATACGCAGTATTTT
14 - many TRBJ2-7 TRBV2 CASRIRETYYEQYF TGTGCCAGCAGGATACGAGAGACGTACTACGAGCAGTACTTC
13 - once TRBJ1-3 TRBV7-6 CASSSSRGNTIYF TGTGCCAGCAGTTCCTCACGAGGAAACACCATATATTTT
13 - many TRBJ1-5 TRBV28 CASTGGFYQPQHF TGTGCCAGCACCGGGGGTTTTTATCAGCCCCAGCATTTT
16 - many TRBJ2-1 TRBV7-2 CASSLYPSGTYNEQFF TGTGCCAGCAGCCTATACCCCTCAGGCACCTACAATGAGCAGTTCTTC
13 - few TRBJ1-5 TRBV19 CARKGLSGQPQHF TGTGCCAGAAAGGGACTTAGCGGACAGCCCCAGCATTTT
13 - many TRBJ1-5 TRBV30 CAWSETRNQPQHF TGTGCCTGGAGTGAGACTCGCAATCAGCCCCAGCATTTT
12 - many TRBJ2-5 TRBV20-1 CSAIAAEETQYF TGCAGTGCTATAGCGGCTGAAGAGACCCAGTACTTC
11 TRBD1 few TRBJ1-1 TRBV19 CASSVRGEAFF TGTGCCAGTAGTGTCAGGGGGGAAGCTTTCTTT
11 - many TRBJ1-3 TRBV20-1 CSASTGNTIYF TGCAGTGCTTCGACAGGAAACACCATATATTTT
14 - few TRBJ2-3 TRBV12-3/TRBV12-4 CASRQHGSTDTQYF TGTGCCAGCAGGCAGCATGGAAGCACAGATACGCAGTATTTT
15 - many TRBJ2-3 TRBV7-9 CASSFIRGRADTQYF TGTGCCAGCAGCTTCATCCGGGGGCGCGCAGATACGCAGTATTTT
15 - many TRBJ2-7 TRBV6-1 CASSPSAGAAYEQYF TGTGCCAGCAGCCCCTCAGCAGGGGCGGCCTACGAGCAGTACTTC
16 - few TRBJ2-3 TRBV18 CASSPGGGSRTDTQYF TGTGCCAGCTCACCAGGGGGAGGTTCACGCACAGATACGCAGTATTTT
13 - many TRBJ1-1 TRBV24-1 CATGAGVNTEAFF TGTGCGACGGGCGCAGGGGTGAACACTGAAGCTTTCTTT
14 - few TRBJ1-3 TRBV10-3 CAIRPDRSGNTIYF TGTGCCATCAGACCTGACAGGTCTGGAAACACCATATATTTT
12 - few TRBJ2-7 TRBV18 CASSVGYYEQYF TGTGCCAGCTCAGTGGGGTACTACGAGCAGTACTTC
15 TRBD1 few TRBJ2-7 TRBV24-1 CATSERGTGVREQYF TGTGCCACCAGTGAGCGGGGGACAGGGGTGCGGGAGCAGTACTTC
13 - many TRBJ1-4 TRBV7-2 CASSLETAKKLFF TGTGCCAGCAGCTTAGAGACAGCGAAAAAACTGTTTTTT
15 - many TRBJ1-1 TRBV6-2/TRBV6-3 CASSPPSSRNTEAFF TGTGCCAGCAGCCCCCCAAGTTCACGAAACACTGAAGCTTTCTTT
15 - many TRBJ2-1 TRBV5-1 CASSLAGRGDNEQFF TGCGCCAGCAGCTTGGCCGGGAGAGGGGACAATGAGCAGTTCTTC
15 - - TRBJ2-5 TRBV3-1 CASSQDLGIQETQYF TGTGCCAGCAGCCAAGATCTAGGGATCCAAGAGACCCAGTACTTC
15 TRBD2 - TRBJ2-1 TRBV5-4 CASSGGLAGVHEQFF TGTGCCAGCAGCGGGGGACTAGCGGGAGTACATGAGCAGTTCTTC
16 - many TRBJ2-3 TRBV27 CASSPTRDGLTDTQYF TGTGCCAGCAGTCCTACCCGGGACGGCCTCACAGATACGCAGTATTTT
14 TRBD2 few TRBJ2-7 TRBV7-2 CASSFSGVSYEQYF TGTGCCAGCAGCTTTAGCGGGGTTTCCTACGAGCAGTACTTC
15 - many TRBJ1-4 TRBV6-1 CASSEVPSVSEKLFF TGTGCCAGCAGTGAAGTGCCCAGTGTTAGTGAAAAACTGTTTTTT
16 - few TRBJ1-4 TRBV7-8 CASSSTPRATNEKLFF TGTGCCAGCAGCTCGACACCGCGAGCAACTAATGAAAAACTGTTTTTT
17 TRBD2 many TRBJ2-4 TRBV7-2 CASSPPSSGIDGDIQYF TGTGCCAGCAGCCCCCCCTCTAGCGGGATAGACGGGGACATTCAGTACTTC
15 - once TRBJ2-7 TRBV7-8 CASSLTDRAYYEQYF TGTGCCAGCAGCTTAACGGACAGAGCATATTACGAGCAGTACTTC
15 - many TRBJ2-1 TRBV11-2 CASSLALQGYNEQFF TGTGCCAGCAGCTTAGCTCTCCAGGGATACAATGAGCAGTTCTTC
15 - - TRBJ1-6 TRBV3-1 CASSQEWLLGAPLHF TGTGCCAGCAGCCAAGAATGGCTTCTTGGGGCACCCCTCCACTTT
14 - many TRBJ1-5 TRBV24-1 CATSALVSNQPQHF TGTGCCACCAGTGCCCTAGTGAGCAATCAGCCCCAGCATTTT
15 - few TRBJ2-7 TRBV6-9 CASSYGQGYSYEQYF TGTGCCAGCAGTTATGGCCAGGGTTACTCCTACGAGCAGTACTTC
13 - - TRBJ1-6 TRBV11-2 CASSGDLLSPLHF TGTGCCAGCAGCGGGGACCTACTTTCACCCCTCCACTTT
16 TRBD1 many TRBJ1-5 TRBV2 CASSFTTGAVNQPQHF TGTGCCAGCAGTTTTACAACAGGGGCCGTAAATCAGCCCCAGCATTTT
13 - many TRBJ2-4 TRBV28 CASSQGAKNIQYF TGTGCCAGCAGCCAGGGAGCCAAAAACATTCAGTACTTC
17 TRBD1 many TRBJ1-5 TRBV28 CASGAGGTGYSNQPQHF TGTGCCAGCGGGGCAGGGGGAACAGGGTATAGCAATCAGCCCCAGCATTTT
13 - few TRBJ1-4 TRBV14 CASSRSLDEKLFF TGTGCCAGCAGCCGGAGTTTAGATGAAAAACTGTTTTTT
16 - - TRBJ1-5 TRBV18 CASSSVGQSSNQPQHF TGTGCCAGCTCCTCCGTAGGGCAGTCTAGCAATCAGCCCCAGCATTTT
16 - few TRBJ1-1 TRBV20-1 CSARQKYRRVPDEAFF TGCAGTGCGCGACAGAAGTACCGCCGGGTCCCTGATGAAGCTTTCTTT
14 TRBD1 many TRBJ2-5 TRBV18 CASSPQTGMETQYF TGTGCCAGCTCACCACAGACAGGGATGGAGACCCAGTACTTC
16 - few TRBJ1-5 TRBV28 CASSFYRNWGNQPQHF TGTGCCAGCAGTTTTTACAGAAATTGGGGCAATCAGCCCCAGCATTTT
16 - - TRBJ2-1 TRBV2 CASSEESGLVFAEQFF TGTGCCAGCAGTGAAGAATCGGGACTGGTTTTCGCTGAGCAGTTCTTC
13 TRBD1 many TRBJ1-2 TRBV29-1 CSVGPGQGDGYTF TGCAGCGTTGGACCGGGACAGGGCGACGGCTACACCTTC
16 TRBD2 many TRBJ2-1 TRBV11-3 CASSGSAGASYNEQFF TGTGCCAGCTCGGGATCGGCGGGAGCATCCTACAATGAGCAGTTCTTC
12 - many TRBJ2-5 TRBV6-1 CASIGPGETQYF TGTGCCAGCATCGGGCCCGGGGAGACCCAGTACTTC
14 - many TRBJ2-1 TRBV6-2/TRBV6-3 CASSYHEEGNEQFF TGTGCCAGCAGTTATCACGAGGAGGGCAATGAGCAGTTCTTC
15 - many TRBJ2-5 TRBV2 CASSEGRAAGQTQYF TGTGCCAGCAGTGAAGGAAGAGCGGCGGGTCAGACCCAGTACTTC
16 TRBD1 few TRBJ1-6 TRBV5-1 CASSSTSGGTGSPLHF TGCGCCAGCAGCTCGACGTCAGGGGGGACCGGGTCACCCCTCCACTTT
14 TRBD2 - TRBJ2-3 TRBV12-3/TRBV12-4 CASRASGSGDTQYF TGTGCCAGCAGGGCTAGCGGGAGCGGAGATACGCAGTATTTT
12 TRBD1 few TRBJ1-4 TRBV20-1 CSARDRGEKLFF TGCAGTGCTAGGGACAGGGGCGAAAAACTGTTTTTT
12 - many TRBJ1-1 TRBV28 CASSFVRTEAFF TGTGCCAGCAGTTTCGTCCGTACTGAAGCTTTCTTT
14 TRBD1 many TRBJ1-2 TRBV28 CASSYRDRTYGYTF TGTGCCAGCAGTTACCGGGACAGAACCTATGGCTACACCTTC
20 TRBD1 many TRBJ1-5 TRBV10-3 CAISDTGSGGGGHGNQPQHF TGTGCCATCAGTGATACGGGGTCAGGGGGCGGGGGCCACGGCAATCAGCCCCAGCATTTT
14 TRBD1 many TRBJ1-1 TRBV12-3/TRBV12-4 CASSRTGGHTEAFF TGTGCCAGCAGTCGGACAGGGGGCCACACTGAAGCTTTCTTT
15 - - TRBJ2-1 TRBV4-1 CASSQEGYQPVEQFF TGCGCCAGCAGCCAAGAAGGGTACCAGCCCGTCGAGCAGTTCTTC